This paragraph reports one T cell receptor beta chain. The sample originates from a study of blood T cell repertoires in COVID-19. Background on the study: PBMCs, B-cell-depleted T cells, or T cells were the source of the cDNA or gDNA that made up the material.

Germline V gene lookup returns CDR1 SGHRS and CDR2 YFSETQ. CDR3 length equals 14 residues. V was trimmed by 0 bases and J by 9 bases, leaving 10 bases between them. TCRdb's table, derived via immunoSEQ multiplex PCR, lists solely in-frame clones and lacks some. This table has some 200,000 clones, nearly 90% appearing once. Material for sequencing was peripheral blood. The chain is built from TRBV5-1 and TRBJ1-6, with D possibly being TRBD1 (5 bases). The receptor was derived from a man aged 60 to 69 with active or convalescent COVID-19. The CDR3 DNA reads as TGCGCCAGCAGCTTGGCAGGGCTTGGTTCACCCCTCCACTTT. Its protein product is CASSLAGLGSPLHF.